This TCR beta chain was captured by sequencing in a study of early T cells in non-severe SARS-CoV-2 infection. Study context: Chains were not paired, and sequencing was done on bulk RNA from unsorted whole blood.

Germline CDR1 SGHTA, CDR2 FQGTGA. The germline V and J ends were trimmed by 1 base and 4 bases, with 11 bases remaining between them. The CDR3 spans 16 residues. Attachment of unique molecular identifiers was made to individual cDNA molecules. TCRdb analysed the 5' RACE reads with MiXCR anew, one entry per CDR3 protein. The repertoire consists of 25,000 to 30,000 distinct CDR3 sequences, with 5% to 6.5% occurring once and the leading ten covering about 32%. This clonotype was found many times. The antigen is undetermined. Study outcomes and limitations: Matching against VDJdb likely underestimated virus-specific expansions, favoring anti-spike CD8.

The origin of this receptor is an adult who was a healthcare worker with PCR-confirmed SARS-CoV-2 infection or an uninfected control (not recorded which). The genes are TRBV7-3 and TRBJ1-6; no clear D. Sequenced material: whole blood, taken at baseline. Written as DNA, the CDR3 is TGTGCCAGCAGCTTAAGCGGGAAAACGTATAATTCACCCCTCCACTTT. Protein: CASSLSGKTYNSPLHF. The complete variable domain, with remaining parts taken from reference TRBV7-3 and TRBJ1-6, reads GAGVSQTPSNKVTEKGKYVELRCDPISGHTALYWYRQSLGQGPEFLIYFQGTGAADDSGLPNDRFFAVRPEGSVSTLKIQRTERGDSAVYLCASSLSGKTYNSPLHFGNGTRLTVT.